This T cell receptor (beta chain) is from a study of identical twins. Findings of the study overall: Models, which agreed with sharing between unrelated individuals, nonetheless underestimated the out-of-frame TCR alpha sharing seen in monozygotic twins. Zero-insertion analyses were open to partial confounding by invariant MAIT and iNKT cells.

Template switching added a universal primer site, and cDNA bore unique molecular identifiers. TCRdb itself ran the 5' RACE reads through MiXCR, one entry per CDR3 protein. The sample holds about 530,000 distinct CDR3 sequences, roughly 15% seen once. This clonotype was seen only a few times. What it recognizes is unknown. Losses at the gene ends were 6 bases for V and 3 bases for J; bases not matched to a gene: 6. This CDR3 comprises 13 residues. From germline, CDR1 is DFQATT and CDR2 SNEGSKA (reference sequence). This same sample was also part of a study on yellow fever vaccine responses in identical twins. According to that study: After vaccination, twins' T cell response reportedly seemed partly convergent, partly personalized.

V and J are TRBV20-1 and TRBJ2-7; TRBD1 agrees at 9 bases. Sequencing was done on a sample of CD4+ T cells sorted from blood. The TCR was taken from a woman under 30 in good health. Here the CDR3 reads CSAIPGQGYEQYF. Here the CDR3 DNA reads TGCAGTGCCATTCCGGGACAGGGCTACGAGCAGTACTTC.